This TCR beta chain derives from a study of blood T cell repertoires in COVID-19. Study context: Acute and convalescent COVID-19 specimens originated in the United States, Italy and Spain. PBMCs, B-cell-depleted T cells, or T cells were the source of the cDNA or gDNA that made up the material.

The CDR3 loop spans 16 amino acids. Trimming at V came to 3 bases and at J to 3 bases, leaving 9 bases not matched to a gene. Germline lookup yields CDR1 MGHDK and CDR2 SYGVNS. Original handling: Reference gene primer amplification gave estimated nucleated cell counts. Generated by immunoSEQ multiplex PCR, the TCRdb table keeps only in-frame clones and is missing some. V and J calls and clone size come straight from that table; D and trimming were deduced from the DNA. The sample shows roughly 68,000 clones, roughly 83% of them seen only once. The material sequenced was peripheral blood. This clonotype was sampled from a woman over 75 with acute or convalescent COVID-19. The V gene is TRBV25-1, the J gene TRBJ2-3; TRBD1 matches at 7 bases. The CDR3 loop is CASSEGQIGWTDTQYF. The CDR3 DNA reads as TGTGCCAGCAGTGAGGGACAGATCGGGTGGACAGATACGCAGTATTTT.